This TCR beta chain derives from a study of PD-1 blockade in classical Hodgkin lymphoma. There are a few counts of this clone. Trimming stripped 2 bases from V and 5 bases from J, with 15 bases between. This CDR3 comprises 16 residues. Germline lookup yields CDR1 MGHDK and CDR2 SYGVNS. Sequenced by immunoSEQ multiplex PCR; TCRdb stores in-frame clones only, minus some. The data hold fewer than 95,000 clones, with 83% observed a single time. Specified time point: cycle 4 day 1 (C4D1), after five to seven weeks of nivolumab. Relapses following autologous stem cell transplantation were seen in all patients, with brentuximab vedotin exposure varying.

This specimen was peripheral blood mononuclear cells (PBMCs), taken before the fourth cycle of nivolumab. This clonotype was sampled from a human donor with classical Hodgkin lymphoma. The chain recombines TRBV25-1 with TRBJ2-2; TRBD2 might be the D (6 bases). The CDR3 region is CASSESPGSGTGELFF. The CDR3 bases are TGTGCCAGCAGTGAAAGCCCCGGGAGTGGGACCGGGGAGCTGTTTTTT. The full variable domain, with the rest looked up from reference TRBV25-1 and TRBJ2-2, is EADIYQTPRYLVIGTGKKITLECSQTMGHDKMYWYQQDPGMELHLIHYSYGVNSTEKGDLSSESTVSRIRTEHFPLTLESARPSHTSQYLCASSESPGSGTGELFFGEGSRLTVL.